The clone carrying this T cell receptor (beta chain) was observed a few times. This record comes from a study of blood T cell repertoires in COVID-19. Clones were read by immunoSEQ multiplex PCR, and TCRdb kept only the in-frame ones, dropping some. The sample shows some 300,000 clones, 87% of them seen only once. Deletions cut 4 bases from V and 4 bases from J, with 15 bases between. Germline assignment: CDR1 SGHRS and CDR2 YFSETQ. The CDR3 totals 14 residues. This chain joins TRBV5-1 and TRBJ2-7; TRBD1 might be the D (6 bases). This TCR was recovered from a man aged 18 to 30 with active or convalescent COVID-19. Sample: peripheral blood. The CDR3 DNA follows: TGCGCCAGCAGCAGGAGTACAGGGTCGTACGAGCAGTACTTC. Protein product: CASSRSTGSYEQYF.